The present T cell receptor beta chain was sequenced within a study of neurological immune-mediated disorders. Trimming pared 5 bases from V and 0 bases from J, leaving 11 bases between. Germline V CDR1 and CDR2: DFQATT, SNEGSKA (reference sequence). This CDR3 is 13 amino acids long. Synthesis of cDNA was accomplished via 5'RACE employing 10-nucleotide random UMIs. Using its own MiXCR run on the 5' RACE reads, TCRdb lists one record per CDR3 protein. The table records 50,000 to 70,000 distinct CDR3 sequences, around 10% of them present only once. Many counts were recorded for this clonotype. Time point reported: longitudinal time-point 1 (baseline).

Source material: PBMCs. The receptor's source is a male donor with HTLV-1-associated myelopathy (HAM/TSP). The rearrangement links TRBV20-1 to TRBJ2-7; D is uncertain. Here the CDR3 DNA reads TGCAGTGCTCCTAAGGGTGTCTCCTACGAGCAGTACTTC. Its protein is CSAPKGVSYEQYF.